Described below is a single T cell receptor beta chain sequence and its context. Germline CDR1 and CDR2: MNHEY and SVGAGI. This CDR3 has 15 amino acids. V lost 0 bases to trimming and J lost 6 bases, with 14 bases between them. Here immunoSEQ multiplex PCR was the method, and the copy in TCRdb shows in-frame clones only, minus some. Among under 40,000 clones listed, 85% to 90% were seen once. The data derive from a study of PD-L1 blockade in urothelial cancer. The receptor comes from a man aged 50-60 years with urothelial cancer. The rearrangement joins TRBV6-5 to TRBJ2-5; D is unclear. Sequencing was performed on PBMCs, taken around atezolizumab (anti-PD-L1) treatment. The CDR3 region has the DNA TGTGCCAGCAGTTACTCGAAATACAGTAGGCAGACCCAGTACTTC. It codes for CASSYSKYSRQTQYF.